This T cell receptor beta chain stems from a study of cytomegalovirus exposure and HLA in healthy donors. Study-level background: From about 180 million T cells, an earlier analysis saw roughly 100 million unique TCR beta sequences. There were 70 million to 95 million unique TCRs (from HLA-typed donors) in an early data release.

The germline gives CDR1 MNHEY, CDR2 SVGAGI. CDR3 size: 13 residues. Deletions cut 5 bases from V and 6 bases from J, with 10 bases between. PCR employed 60 Vbeta and 13 Jbeta primers. Only in-frame clones appear in the TCRdb table, and some are missing; sequencing was by immunoSEQ multiplex PCR. The sample records fewer than 100,000 clones, about three quarters being singletons. Study outcomes and limitations: A later examination showed that TCR association rates differed by HLA locus, with DRB1 most and HLA-C fewest. The study had only CMV serostatus as immune exposure information.

Details on this clone: Its antigen is as yet unknown.

Input material: PBMCs. This TCR derives from a male donor in good health and CMV-seropositive. This chain connects TRBV6-5 to TRBJ2-2; D is possibly TRBD1 (6 bases). The CDR3 protein is CASSLQGPGELFF. Here the CDR3 DNA reads TGTGCCAGCAGTCTACAGGGACCCGGGGAGCTGTTTTTT.